The 7 T cell receptor beta chains presented below share a single source sample, sequenced in a study of identical twins. TCRdb ran MiXCR on the 5' RACE reads and lists one entry per CDR3 protein. The sample records about 470,000 distinct CDR3 sequences, roughly a quarter being singletons. A further study also used this sample, focusing on T cells expressing NK-cell markers.

The sample was CD4+ T cells sorted from blood. These receptor sequences come from a woman aged 18-29 years in good health.

This sequence joins TRBV7-9 and TRBJ1-1, with D perhaps matching TRBD1 (6 bases). V lost 1 base, J lost 5 bases, and 14 bases lay in between. Germline V gene lookup returns CDR1 SEHNR and CDR2 FQNEAQ (reference sequence). The CDR3 totals 15 residues. Here the CDR3 reads CASSLVGTRGTEAFF. The CDR3 coding sequence is TGTGCCAGCAGCTTAGTAGGGACAAGAGGAACTGAAGCTTTCTTT. The full variable domain, in which reference TRBV7-9 and TRBJ1-1 provide the parts outside the CDR3, is DTGVSQNPRHKITKRGQNVTFRCDPISEHNRLYWYRQTLGQGPEFLTYFQNEAQLEKSRLLSDRFSAERPKGSFSTLEIQRTEQGDSAMYLCASSLVGTRGTEAFFGQGTRLTVV.

This rearrangement joins TRBV18 to TRBJ2-7; TRBD2 agrees at 10 bases. J was trimmed by 0 bases and V by 3 bases; bases with no gene match: 14. Germline-derived CDR1 and CDR2 are KGHSH and LQKENI. The CDR3 spans 19 residues. Written as DNA, the CDR3 is TGTGCCAGCTCACCGGAGGTCGGACTAGCGGCCTCCATCTCCTACGAGCAGTACTTC. Amino acids: CASSPEVGLAASISYEQYF.

The V gene is TRBV6-2 or TRBV6-3, the J gene TRBJ1-1; 8 nucleotides agree with TRBD1. The germline gives CDR1 MNHEY, CDR2 SVGEGT. The length of the CDR3 is 15 residues. V dropped 6 bases and J dropped 1; count of bases not matched to a gene: 7. The CDR3 bases are TGTGCCAGCAGATCAGGGGGCAGGAGGAACACTGAAGCTTTCTTT. Protein product: CASRSGGRRNTEAFF.

The rearrangement links TRBV3-1 to TRBJ2-1; 8 positions agree with TRBD2. Germline CDR1 reads LGHDT; CDR2 reads YNNKEL (reference sequence). V dropped 2 bases and J dropped 4; count of bases not matched to a gene: 7. CDR3 length: 16 amino acids. DNA for the CDR3: TGTGCCAGCAGCCAAACTGGACTAGCACCTTACAATGAGCAGTTCTTC. Translating gives CASSQTGLAPYNEQFF.

The rearrangement uses TRBV12-3 or TRBV12-4 and TRBJ1-2; TRBD1 matches at 8 bases. V gave up 6 bases and J gave up 4 bases; unmatched junction bases: 10. The CDR3 sequence is 15 residues long. The CDR3 region has the DNA TGTGCCAGCAGCCCCCGGGACAGGAGCTTCTATGGCTACACCTTC. Residues: CASSPRDRSFYGYTF.

The chain joins TRBV3-1 to TRBJ1-1, with D perhaps matching TRBD1 (5 bases). V was cut by 0 bases and J by 3 bases, with 17 bases left in between. From germline, CDR1 is LGHDT and CDR2 YNNKEL (reference sequence). The CDR3 sequence is 17 residues long. In nucleotides, the CDR3 is TGTGCCAGCAGCCAAGATCTTGTGGGGGGTTGGGACACTGAAGCTTTCTTT. Its translation: CASSQDLVGGWDTEAFF.

The rearrangement uses TRBV25-1 and TRBJ2-7; tentatively, D is TRBD1 or TRBD2 (6 bases each). This CDR3 is built from 13 residues. The V end lost 6 bases, the J end lost 7 bases, and 16 bases lay between the germline ends. The germline gives CDR1 MGHDK, CDR2 SYGVNS. The CDR3 sequence: CASRRDRGTEQYF. The CDR3 DNA reads TGTGCCAGCAGACGGGATCGGGGGACAGAGCAGTACTTC.